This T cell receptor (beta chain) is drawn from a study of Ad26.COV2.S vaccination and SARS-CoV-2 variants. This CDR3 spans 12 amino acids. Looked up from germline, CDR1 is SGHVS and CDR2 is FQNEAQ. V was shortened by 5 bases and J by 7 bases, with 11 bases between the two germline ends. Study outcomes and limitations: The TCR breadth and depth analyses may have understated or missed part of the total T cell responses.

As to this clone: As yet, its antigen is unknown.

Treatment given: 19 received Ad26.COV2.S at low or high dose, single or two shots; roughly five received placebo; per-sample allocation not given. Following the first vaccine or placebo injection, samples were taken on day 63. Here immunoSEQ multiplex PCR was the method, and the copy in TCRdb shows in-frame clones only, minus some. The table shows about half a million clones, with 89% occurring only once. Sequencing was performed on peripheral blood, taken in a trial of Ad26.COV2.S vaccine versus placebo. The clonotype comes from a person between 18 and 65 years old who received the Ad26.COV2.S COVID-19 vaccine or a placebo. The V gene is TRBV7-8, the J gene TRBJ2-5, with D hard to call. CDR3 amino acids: CASSPSSATQYF. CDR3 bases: TGTGCCAGCAGCCCAAGTAGTGCGACCCAGTACTTC.